What follows is one T cell receptor beta chain and its context. The antigen is unknown. The sample is drawn from a study of blood T cells in healthy people across ages. General study findings and limits: There were more naive CD4+ cells and higher diversity in long-lived donors than in aged donors.

The CDR3 is 11 amino acids. Trimming took 7 bases from V and 4 from J, leaving 7 bases between them. In germline, CDR1 is SGDLS, CDR2 YYNGEE. A second PCR, run for about 6 to 11 cycles, used a sample-barcoded 5' primer plus a J-beta primer mix. All samples yielded 3 million or more CDR3-containing paired-end reads. Each CDR3 protein is one row after TCRdb ran MiXCR on the 5' RACE reads. The sample holds about a million distinct CDR3 sequences, roughly 51% seen once. The chain joins TRBV9 to TRBJ2-3; D unclear. The TCR was taken from a woman aged 60-75 years in good health. The sample consisted of blood. The CDR3 sequence is CASGNPDTQYF. The CDR3 DNA sequence: TGTGCCAGCGGTAATCCAGATACGCAGTATTTT.